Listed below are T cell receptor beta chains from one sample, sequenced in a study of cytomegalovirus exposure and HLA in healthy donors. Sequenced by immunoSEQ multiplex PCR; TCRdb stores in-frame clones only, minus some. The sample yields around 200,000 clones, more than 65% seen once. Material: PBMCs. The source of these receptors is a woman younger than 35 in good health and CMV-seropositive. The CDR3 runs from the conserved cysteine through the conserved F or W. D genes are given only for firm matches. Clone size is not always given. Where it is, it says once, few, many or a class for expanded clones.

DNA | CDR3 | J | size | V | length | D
TGTGCCAGCAGCGTAGGGACTAGCGGGGGGACAGATACGCAGTATTTT | CASSVGTSGGTDTQYF | TRBJ2-3 | - | TRBV9 | 16 | TRBD2
TGTGCCAGCAGCATGCCCGGGACAGGGCTCCACTATGGCTACACCTTC | CASSMPGTGLHYGYTF | TRBJ1-2 | - | TRBV11-2 | 16 | TRBD1
TGTGCCAGCAGCCACACGAATAGCGGGGGGGCCGAGGAGCTGTTTTTT | CASSHTNSGGAEELFF | TRBJ2-2 | - | TRBV4-2 | 16 | TRBD2
TGCGCCAGTACCGACAGGGGGCGCTTCAATGAGCAGTTCTTC | CASTDRGRFNEQFF | TRBJ2-1 | once | TRBV5-1 | 14 | TRBD1
TGCGCCAGCAGCTTGGAAAGAGGGAGCCCCTATGGCTACACCTTC | CASSLERGSPYGYTF | TRBJ1-2 | - | TRBV5-1 | 15 | -
TGTGCCACCCGAACCAGGGGGGATAGCAATCAGCCCCAGCATTTT | CATRTRGDSNQPQHF | TRBJ1-5 | - | TRBV19 | 15 | TRBD1
TGCGCCAGCAGCGACAGGGCAGCTAATTCACCCCTCCACTTT | CASSDRAANSPLHF | TRBJ1-6 | - | TRBV10-2 | 14 | TRBD1
TGTGCCAGCAGTTCATGGGGAGTAGGCCAGCCCCAGCATTTT | CASSSWGVGQPQHF | TRBJ1-5 | - | TRBV27 | 14 | -
TGTGCCAGTAGTCCCGGGACAGAGATATCGGAAAAACTGTTTTTT | CASSPGTEISEKLFF | TRBJ1-4 | - | TRBV19 | 15 | TRBD1
TGTGCCAGCAGTGAACTGGAGGGAACTGAAGCTTTCTTT | CASSELEGTEAFF | TRBJ1-1 | - | TRBV2 | 13 | -
TGTGCCATCAGAACCAGGGGGCTCGACACTGAAGCTTTCTTT | CAIRTRGLDTEAFF | TRBJ1-1 | - | TRBV10-3 | 14 | TRBD1